This TCR beta chain was observed in a study of cytomegalovirus exposure and HLA in healthy donors. A multiplex PCR was run with 60 Vbeta primers and 13 Jbeta primers. The method was immunoSEQ multiplex PCR; TCRdb's version includes in-frame clones alone and lacks a portion of them. The repertoire holds some 110,000 clones, with approximately 79% as singletons. Germline V gene data show CDR1 as MDHEN and CDR2 as SYDVKM. The CDR3 loop spans 14 amino acids. V lost 7 bases to trimming and J lost 5 bases; unmatched junction nucleotides: 8. For this clone: Its antigen is as yet unknown.

Study outcomes and limitations: Differences between HLA loci emerged in a later analysis of TCR association rates, with DRB1 most and HLA-C fewest. The records held CMV serostatus as the only immune exposure information. Cytomegalovirus status, reportedly, was diagnosed with high specificity and sensitivity by the classifier. Among TCR beta chains of equal frequency, HLA-associated ones were more clonally expanded in a later analysis.

The sequenced sample was PBMCs. V gene TRBV28 combines with J gene TRBJ2-5, with 9 bases matching TRBD2. The clonotype comes from a man in his fifties or sixties in good health and CMV-seropositive. CDR3 DNA: TGTGCCAGCACACTAGCGGGTTCCCAGGAGACCCAGTACTTC. Its translation: CASTLAGSQETQYF. Using reference TRBV28 and TRBJ2-5 for the parts outside the CDR3, the full variable domain is DVKVTQSSRYLVKRTGEKVFLECVQDMDHENMFWYRQDPGLGLRLIYFSYDVKMKEKGDIPEGYSVSREKKERFSLILESASTNQTSMYLCASTLAGSQETQYFGPGTRLLVL.